Listed here are 7 T cell receptor beta chains from one sample, sequenced in a study of beta chain features in type 1 diabetes. General observations from the study: TCRB CDR3s from Type 1 diabetes patients were moderately but significantly shorter in all four CD4+ subsets.

These TCRs' antigens remain unknown. Expressed TCRB transcripts were sequenced after all isolated RNA was converted to cDNA. Clones were read by immunoSEQ multiplex PCR, and TCRdb kept only the in-frame ones, dropping some. There are 25,000 to 30,000 clones in the sample; about two thirds occur only once, and about 2.4% lies in the top ten. The specimen was Tregs from blood. Receptors were obtained from a woman aged 25 to 39 with type 1 diabetes.

The chain employs TRBV7-9 and TRBJ1-4, with D perhaps matching TRBD1 (6 bases). Germline values: CDR1 SEHNR, CDR2 FQNEAQ (reference sequence). CDR3 length: 15 amino acids. Trimming took 2 bases from V and 7 from J, leaving 14 bases between them. Here the CDR3 reads CASSLYRAYGEKLFF. The CDR3 DNA reads as TGTGCCAGCAGCTTATACAGGGCCTATGGTGAAAAACTGTTTTTT.

DNA of the CDR3: TGCGCCAGCAGCCCGCGGGACGTGGAGACCCAGTACTTC. Amino acids: CASSPRDVETQYF. The chain employs TRBV5-1 and TRBJ2-5; tentative D call: TRBD2 (6 bases). The germline V gene has CDR1 SGHRS and CDR2 YFSETQ. Trimming left V 4 bases short and J 5 bases short, with 12 bases between. This CDR3 is 13 amino acids long. The variable domain in full, completed from reference TRBV5-1 and TRBJ2-5, reads KAGVTQTPRYLIKTRGQQVTLSCSPISGHRSVSWYQQTPGQGLQFLFEYFSETQRNKGNFPGRFSGRQFSNSRSEMNVSTLELGDSALYLCASSPRDVETQYFGPGTRLLVL.

This rearrangement joins TRBV19 to TRBJ2-1; 13 positions match TRBD2. The germline CDR1 and CDR2 sequences are LNHDA and SQIVND (reference sequence). This CDR3 region has 16 residues. V lost 5 bases and J lost 8; bases outside the gene matches: 9. The CDR3 coding sequence is TGTGCCAGTAGTTTAACTAGCGGGAGGGCCGGCGATGAGCAGTTCTTC. Amino acid sequence: CASSLTSGRAGDEQFF.

This clone was found a few times. The V and J genes are TRBV10-3 and TRBJ1-2, with TRBD1 matching 8 bases. V was clipped by 3 bases and J by 14 bases; unmatched bases: 8. CDR3 size: 12 residues. In germline, CDR1 is ENHRY, CDR2 SYGVKD. The CDR3 here is CAISDWETGETF. Written as DNA, the CDR3 is TGTGCCATCAGTGATTGGGAGACAGGGGAGACCTTC.

CDR3: CASSFPVRGGQYF. DNA for the CDR3: TGTGCCAGCAGCTTCCCGGTACGGGGTGGGCAGTACTTC. The chain uses TRBV7-9 and TRBJ2-7, with D possibly being TRBD2 (5 bases). CDR3 size: 13 residues. Trimming pared 3 bases from V and 9 bases from J, leaving 15 bases between. In germline, CDR1 is SEHNR, CDR2 FQNEAQ (reference sequence).

A few counts support this clone. The V gene is TRBV4-1, the J gene TRBJ2-3; the match to TRBD1 covers 10 bases. The CDR3 extends over 16 amino acids. V lost 2 bases and J lost 5; bases outside the gene matches: 7. Germline CDR1 MGHRA, CDR2 YSYEKL. The CDR3 DNA reads TGCGCCAGCAGCCAAAAAGGGGGACAGGGGCAAGATACGCAGTATTTT. It encodes CASSQKGGQGQDTQYF.

The chain recombines TRBV27 with TRBJ1-1; TRBD1 is a possible D gene (5 bases). CDR1 and CDR2 (germline): MNHEY, SMNVEV (reference sequence). The CDR3 contains 15 residues. V gave up 7 bases and J gave up 3 bases, with 18 bases separating them. The DNA of the CDR3 is TGTGCCAGCACCCCCGGGGGGAGTCGGTACACTGAAGCTTTCTTT. Translating gives CASTPGGSRYTEAFF.